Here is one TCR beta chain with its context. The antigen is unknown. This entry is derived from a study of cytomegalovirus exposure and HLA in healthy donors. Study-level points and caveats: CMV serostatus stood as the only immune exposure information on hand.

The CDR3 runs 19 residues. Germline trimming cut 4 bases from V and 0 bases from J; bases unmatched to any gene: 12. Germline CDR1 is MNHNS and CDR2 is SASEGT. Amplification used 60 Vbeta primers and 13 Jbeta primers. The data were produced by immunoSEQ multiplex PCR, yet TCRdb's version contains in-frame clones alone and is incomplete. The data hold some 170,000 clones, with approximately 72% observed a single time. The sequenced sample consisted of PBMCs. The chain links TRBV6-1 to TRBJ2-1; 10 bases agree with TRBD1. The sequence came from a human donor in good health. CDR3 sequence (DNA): TGTGCCAGCAGTGGGGGGACAGGGGAATCCTACAGCTCCTACAATGAGCAGTTCTTC. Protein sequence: CASSGGTGESYSSYNEQFF.